The 20 T cell receptor beta chains reported below all come from one sample, sequenced in a study of CD8+CD57+ T cells in acquired aplastic anemia. It was genomic DNA that served as the template for profiling TCR beta VDJ and CDR3. Each CDR3 protein is one row after TCRdb ran MiXCR on the reads. Of under 200,000 distinct CDR3 sequences listed, under 75% are singletons. Sequenced input: sorted CD4+, CD8+, or CD8+CD57+ T cells (not recorded which) from PBMCs. All receptors derive from a human donor in good health.

The V call is TRBV10-3, the J call TRBJ1-3; D remains unclear. The germline V and J ends were trimmed by 4 bases and 7 bases, with 11 bases remaining between them. The CDR3 covers 13 residues. CDR1 is ENHRY, CDR2 SYGVKD, per germline. The CDR3 nucleotides are TGTGCCATCAGTGGCGGGGATCCGAACACCATATATTTT. Translation: CAISGGDPNTIYF.

The chain combines TRBV19 with TRBJ2-3; no clear D. The germline CDR1 and CDR2 sequences are LNHDA and SQIVND (reference sequence). The V and J ends lost 5 bases and 6 bases respectively, with 9 bases between them. The CDR3 length is 12 residues. For the CDR3, the DNA is TGTGCCAGTAGTGATCCGATGGATACGCAGTATTTT. This translates into CASSDPMDTQYF.

This rearrangement joins TRBV20-1 to TRBJ1-5; D not resolved. Trimming removed 4 bases from V and 2 bases from J, with 9 bases in between. The CDR3 has 13 amino acids. The germline gives CDR1 DFQATT, CDR2 SNEGSKA (reference sequence). CDR3 sequence: CSAKVVGNQPQHF. CDR3 nucleotides: TGCAGTGCTAAGGTTGTCGGCAATCAGCCCCAGCATTTT.

This clonotype was seen a handful of times. The chain links TRBV20-1 to TRBJ1-6, with TRBD1 matching over 7 bases. From germline, CDR1 is DFQATT and CDR2 SNEGSKA (reference sequence). V lost 2 bases, J lost 8 bases, and 6 bases stayed unmatched. This CDR3 has 14 residues. The CDR3 bases are TGCAGTGCTAGAACAGACAGGGCACATTCACCCCTCCACTTT. It is translated as CSARTDRAHSPLHF.

This clonotype was detected only once. This chain links TRBV7-9 with TRBJ1-1; D is perhaps TRBD1 (6 bases). Trimming shortened V by 5 bases and J by 0 bases, and 16 bases separated the two germline ends. Per germline, CDR1 SEHNR and CDR2 FQNEAQ (reference sequence). The CDR3 covers 16 residues. The chain's CDR3 is CASSAKLDRLNTEAFF. The CDR3 DNA reads TGTGCCAGCAGCGCCAAATTGGACAGATTGAACACTGAAGCTTTCTTT. The variable domain in full, with the rest retrieved from reference TRBV7-9 and TRBJ1-1, is DTGVSQNPRHKITKRGQNVTFRCDPISEHNRLYWYRQTLGQGPEFLTYFQNEAQLEKSRLLSDRFSAERPKGSFSTLEIQRTEQGDSAMYLCASSAKLDRLNTEAFFGQGTRLTVV.

The count of this clonotype is one. The gene calls are TRBV25-1 and TRBJ2-5, with D perhaps matching TRBD2 (7 bases). Germline CDR1 and CDR2: MGHDK and SYGVNS. The ends were cut back, 3 bases at V and 1 base at J, with 15 bases in the middle. The CDR3 consists of 16 residues. DNA of the CDR3: TGTGCCAGCAGTGAGGCGGGGGCCTTAGCCCAAGAGACCCAGTACTTC. Translating it yields CASSEAGALAQETQYF.

The sample holds many counts of this clonotype. The rearrangement joins TRBV5-1 to TRBJ1-1; 12 bases line up with TRBD1. V was pared by 4 bases and J by 4 bases, with 8 bases of the junction left unmatched. The CDR3 contains 16 residues. Germline V gene lookup returns CDR1 SGHRS and CDR2 YFSETQ. The CDR3 DNA is TGCGCCAGCAGCCCGGGACAGGGGGCCATGGTCACTGAAGCTTTCTTT. Its translation: CASSPGQGAMVTEAFF.

Only a few counts were recorded for this clonotype. This chain links TRBV19 with TRBJ2-1; 8 nucleotides agree with TRBD1. CDR1 is LNHDA and CDR2 is SQIVND in the germline V gene (reference sequence). With V trimmed by 10 bases and J by 3 bases, 8 bases remained unmatched. This CDR3 contains 14 residues. CDR3 amino acids: CATRTGQGYNEQFF. Written as DNA, the CDR3 is TGTGCCACCCGGACCGGACAGGGCTACAATGAGCAGTTCTTC. Combining the CDR3 with reference TRBV19 and TRBJ2-1 gives the whole variable domain DGGITQSPKYLFRKEGQNVTLSCEQNLNHDAMYWYRQDPGQGLRLIYYSQIVNDFQKGDIAEGYSVSREKKESFPLTVTSAQKNPTAFYLCATRTGQGYNEQFFGPGTRLTVL.

The sample holds many counts of this clonotype. V gene TRBV24-1 combines with J gene TRBJ2-1; D is perhaps TRBD2 (7 bases). The length of the CDR3 is 12 residues. V lost 9 bases, J lost 6 bases, and 11 bases lay in between. Germline V gives CDR1 KGHDR, CDR2 SFDVKD. CDR3 sequence (DNA): TGTGCCACCGAGGGGGGGCTCAATGAGCAGTTCTTC. This translates into CATEGGLNEQFF.

Comment on this clonotype: The junction does not match germline at one end; this may be a read error. J is TRBJ2-1 and V is TRBV10-3, with D perhaps matching TRBD2 (6 bases). The CDR3 spans 11 residues. CDR1 is ENHRY, CDR2 SYGVKD, per germline. The CDR3 DNA follows: TGTGCCATGGGGGAGGACAATGAGCAGCTCTTC. Translation gives CAMGEDNEQLF.

There are many counts of this clonotype. The V and J genes are TRBV7-9 and TRBJ2-2, with 7 bases matching TRBD2. This CDR3 has 17 amino acids. V lost 1 base to trimming and J lost 3 bases; unmatched junction nucleotides: 8. From germline, CDR1 is SEHNR and CDR2 FQNEAQ (reference sequence). CDR3 nucleotides: TGTGCCAGCAGCTTAGAGTACGGCGGGAGTCACACCGGGGAGCTGTTTTTT. Translation gives CASSLEYGGSHTGELFF.

The rearrangement joins TRBV9 to TRBJ2-3; TRBD1 agrees at 7 bases. The length of the CDR3 is 16 residues. The germline CDR1 and CDR2 sequences are SGDLS and YYNGEE. Losses at the gene ends were 4 bases for V and 3 bases for J; bases not matched to a gene: 11. The CDR3 region has the DNA TGTGCCAGCAGCTTTAGTGTGGCAGGGGGAACAGATACGCAGTATTTT. Protein sequence: CASSFSVAGGTDTQYF.

This clonotype was seen more than once but under ten times. This chain connects TRBV7-2 to TRBJ2-7; 8 positions match TRBD1. Germline V gene lookup returns CDR1 SGHTA and CDR2 FQGNSA. There are 14 residues in the CDR3. Trimming removed 5 bases from V and 3 bases from J; junction bases left unmatched: 6. CDR3 loop: CASSRDRGGYEQYF. In DNA, the CDR3 is TGTGCCAGCAGCAGAGACAGGGGTGGCTACGAGCAGTACTTC.

This clonotype was found a few times. The J gene is TRBJ2-1, the V gene TRBV10-3; unclear D gene. V shed 2 bases and J shed 8 bases, with 4 bases lying between them. Germline V gene lookup returns CDR1 ENHRY and CDR2 SYGVKD. The CDR3 extends over 11 amino acids. The CDR3 DNA sequence: TGTGCCATCAGTGAGGACTATGAGCAGTTCTTC. It is translated as CAISEDYEQFF.

The J gene is TRBJ1-1, the V gene TRBV20-1, with unresolved D. The CDR3 extends over 10 amino acids. The V and J ends lost 0 bases and 8 bases respectively, with 4 bases between them. Germline V gene sequence: CDR1 DFQATT, CDR2 SNEGSKA (reference sequence). The CDR3 loop is CSARDYEAFF. CDR3 sequence (DNA): TGCAGTGCTAGAGACTACGAAGCTTTCTTT.

This chain joins TRBV5-5 and TRBJ2-1; TRBD2 matches 8 bases. The J segment lost 6 bases and the V segment lost 2 bases, leaving 7 bases of the junction unmatched. CDR1 is SGHKS, CDR2 YYEKEE, per germline (reference sequence). This CDR3 comprises 15 residues. CDR3 residues: CASSFSGDDTNEQFF. The CDR3 region has the DNA TGTGCCAGCAGCTTTAGCGGGGATGACACCAATGAGCAGTTCTTC.

The gene calls are TRBV29-1 and TRBJ2-7; D is unclear. Germline V lookup: CDR1 SQVTM, CDR2 ANQGSEA. The CDR3 length is 10 residues. V lost 7 bases to trimming and J lost 3 bases, with 7 bases between them. CDR3 amino acids: CSAMDYEQYF. Here the CDR3 DNA reads TGCAGCGCTATGGACTACGAGCAGTACTTC.

The chain uses TRBV15 and TRBJ2-5, with 9 bases fitting TRBD2. The germline V gene encodes CDR1 LNHNV and CDR2 YYDKDF (reference sequence). This CDR3 is built from 15 residues. J was trimmed by 3 bases and V by 1 base; bases with no gene match: 3. CDR3 sequence reads: CATSRGTSAKETQYF. The CDR3 region has the DNA TGTGCCACCAGCAGAGGGACTAGCGCGAAAGAGACCCAGTACTTC.

V gene TRBV30 combines with J gene TRBJ2-7, with a possible D match to TRBD2 (6 bases). Deletions cut 5 bases from V and 3 bases from J, with 17 bases between. Germline CDR1 GTSNPN, CDR2 SVGIG (reference sequence). The CDR3 runs 14 residues. CDR3 sequence reads: CAWGGGASFYEQYF. The CDR3 bases are TGTGCCTGGGGAGGAGGGGCTAGCTTCTACGAGCAGTACTTC.

This rearrangement joins TRBV7-9 to TRBJ2-1; possible D gene TRBD2, 5 bases. Germline CDR1 and CDR2: SEHNR and FQNEAQ (reference sequence). Between the trimmed V and J ends, which lost 8 bases and 1 base, there was a span of 12 bases. The CDR3 contains 14 residues. The CDR3, as DNA: TGTGCCAGCCCCGGGGATCGTTCCTACAATGAGCAGTTCTTC. Its protein is CASPGDRSYNEQFF.